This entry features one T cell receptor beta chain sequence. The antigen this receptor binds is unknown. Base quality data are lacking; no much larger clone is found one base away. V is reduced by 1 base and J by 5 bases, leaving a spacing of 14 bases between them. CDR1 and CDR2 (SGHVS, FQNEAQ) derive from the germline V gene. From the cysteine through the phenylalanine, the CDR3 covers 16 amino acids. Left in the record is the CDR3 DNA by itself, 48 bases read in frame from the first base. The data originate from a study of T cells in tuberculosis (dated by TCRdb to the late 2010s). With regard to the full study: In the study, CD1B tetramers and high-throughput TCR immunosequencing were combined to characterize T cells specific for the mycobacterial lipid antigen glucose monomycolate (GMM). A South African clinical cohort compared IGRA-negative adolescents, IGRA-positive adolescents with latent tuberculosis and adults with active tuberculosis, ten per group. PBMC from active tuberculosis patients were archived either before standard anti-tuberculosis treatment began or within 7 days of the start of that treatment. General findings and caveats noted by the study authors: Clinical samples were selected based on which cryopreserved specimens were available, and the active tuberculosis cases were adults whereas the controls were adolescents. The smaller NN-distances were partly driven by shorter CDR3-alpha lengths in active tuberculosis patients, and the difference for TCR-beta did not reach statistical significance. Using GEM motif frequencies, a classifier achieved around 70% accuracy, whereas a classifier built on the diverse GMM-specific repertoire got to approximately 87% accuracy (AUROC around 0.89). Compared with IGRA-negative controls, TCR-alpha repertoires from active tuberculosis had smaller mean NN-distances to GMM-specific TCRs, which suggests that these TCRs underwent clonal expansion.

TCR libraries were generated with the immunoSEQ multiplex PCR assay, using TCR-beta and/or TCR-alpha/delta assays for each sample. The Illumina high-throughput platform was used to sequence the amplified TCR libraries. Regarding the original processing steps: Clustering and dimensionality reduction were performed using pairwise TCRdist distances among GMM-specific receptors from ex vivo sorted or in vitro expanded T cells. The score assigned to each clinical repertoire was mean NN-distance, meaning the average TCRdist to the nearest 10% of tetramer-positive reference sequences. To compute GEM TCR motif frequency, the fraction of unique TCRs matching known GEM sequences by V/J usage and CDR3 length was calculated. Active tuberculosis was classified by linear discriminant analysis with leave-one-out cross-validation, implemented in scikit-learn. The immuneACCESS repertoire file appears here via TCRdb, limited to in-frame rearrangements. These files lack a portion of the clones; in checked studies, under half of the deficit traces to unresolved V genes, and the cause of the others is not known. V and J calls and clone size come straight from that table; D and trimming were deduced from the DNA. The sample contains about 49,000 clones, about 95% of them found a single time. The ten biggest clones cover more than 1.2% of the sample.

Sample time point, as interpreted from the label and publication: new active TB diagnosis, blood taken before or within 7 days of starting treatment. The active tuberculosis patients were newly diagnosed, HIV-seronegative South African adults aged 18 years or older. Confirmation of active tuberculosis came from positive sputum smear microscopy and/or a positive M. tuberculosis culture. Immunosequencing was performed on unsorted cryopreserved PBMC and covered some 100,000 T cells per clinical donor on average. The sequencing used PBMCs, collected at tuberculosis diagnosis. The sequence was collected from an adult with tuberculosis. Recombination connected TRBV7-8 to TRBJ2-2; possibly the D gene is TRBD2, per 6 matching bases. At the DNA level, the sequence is TGTGCCAGCAGCTTAGTTCTAGCGCTGGGGACCGGGGAGCTGTTTTTT. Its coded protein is CASSLVLALGTGELFF.